Described below is a single T cell receptor (beta chain) sequence and its context. No antigen is known for it. This specimen belongs to a study of T cell repertoires in cytomegalovirus infection. On the study more broadly: CMV infection and matching HLA type were both indicated by public TCR beta signatures. General observations from the study: Predominance within the ex vivo response was attributable to HLA-C-restricted CMV-specific TCR beta clonotypes.

CDR1 is DFQATT and CDR2 is SNEGSKA in the germline V gene (reference sequence). CDR3 length: 15 amino acids. V lost 2 bases and J 0 bases, leaving 12 bases between the germline ends. Via MiXCR, TCRdb re-called the reads, giving one row per CDR3 protein. The sample has some 150,000 distinct CDR3 sequences; 23% are singletons. The specimen was PBMCs. The J gene is TRBJ2-3, the V gene TRBV20-1; D unclear. This TCR was recovered from a human donor in good health (CMV status not recorded). Some clones in this sample may be carry-over from other donors' samples. The CDR3 DNA follows: TGCAGTGCTAGACCCAGCAGCCTTAGCACAGATACGCAGTATTTT. It codes for CSARPSSLSTDTQYF.